These 32 T cell receptor beta chains were all obtained from the same sample, sequenced in a study of blood T cell repertoires in COVID-19. The assay was immunoSEQ multiplex PCR, and TCRdb's table has in-frame clones only and misses some. The table lists about 220,000 clones, about 90% of them singletons. The sequenced sample was peripheral blood. Source of these receptors: a man in his forties with active or convalescent COVID-19.

In DNA form, the CDR3 reads TGTGCCAGTAGTAATACTAGGGAAGAGCAAGAGACCCAGTACTTC. This codes for CASSNTREEQETQYF. The chain links TRBV19 to TRBJ2-5; TRBD2 is a possible D gene (5 bases). The CDR3 is 15 residues long. CDR1 is LNHDA and CDR2 is SQIVND in the germline V gene (reference sequence). V was pared by 4 bases and J by 2 bases, with 14 bases between.

The chain uses TRBV19 and TRBJ1-6, with D hard to call. Between the trimmed V and J ends, which lost 2 bases and 8 bases, there was a span of 10 bases. The CDR3 is 14 amino acids. Germline CDR1 is LNHDA and CDR2 is SQIVND (reference sequence). DNA for the CDR3: TGTGCCAGTAGTATACGGGGATTATATTCACCCCTCCACTTT. It specifies CASSIRGLYSPLHF.

The chain carries TRBV28 and TRBJ1-4, with D unclear. The germline CDR1 and CDR2 sequences are MDHEN and SYDVKM. The length of the CDR3 is 14 residues. Trimming removed 4 bases from V and 7 bases from J, with 13 bases in between. CDR3 amino acids: CASSSEGLSEKLFF. The CDR3 DNA reads TGTGCCAGCAGTTCGGAAGGACTTAGTGAAAAACTGTTTTTT.

The rearrangement uses TRBV29-1 and TRBJ1-1; 7 nucleotides match TRBD1. The germline V gene encodes CDR1 SQVTM and CDR2 ANQGSEA. The CDR3 runs to 14 residues. J gave up 1 base and V 6 bases, and 8 bases lay outside the gene matches. The CDR3: CSVPTWTGNTEAFF. Here the CDR3 DNA reads TGCAGCGTCCCAACTTGGACAGGGAACACTGAAGCTTTCTTT.

J is TRBJ1-6 and V is TRBV7-9; tentatively, D is TRBD1 (5 bases). Trimming cost V 5 bases and J 8 bases, with 19 bases left between them. Germline-derived CDR1 and CDR2 are SEHNR and FQNEAQ (reference sequence). This CDR3 is 16 amino acids long. The CDR3 nucleotides are TGTGCCAGCAGCCCCCTCGTATTGACAGATTATTCACCCCTCCACTTT. Translated, it gives CASSPLVLTDYSPLHF.

J is TRBJ2-7 and V is TRBV6-2 or TRBV6-3, with 8 bases lining up with TRBD2. CDR3 length: 16 amino acids. J lost 5 bases, V lost 6 bases, and 15 bases had no gene match. CDR1 MNHEY and CDR2 SVGEGT come from the germline V gene. CDR3 DNA sequence: TGTGCCAGCAGCCCGGGCGGCCCCGGGACTAGTGACGAGCAGTACTTC. Translating it yields CASSPGGPGTSDEQYF.

V is TRBV28 and J is TRBJ1-2; D is perhaps TRBD1 (6 bases). Trimming pared 6 bases from V and 3 bases from J, leaving 14 bases between. Germline assignment: CDR1 MDHEN and CDR2 SYDVKM. CDR3 length equals 14 residues. The CDR3 loop is CASRLYRADYGYTF. The DNA for the CDR3 is TGTGCCAGCAGGTTGTACAGGGCCGACTATGGCTACACCTTC.

The chain uses TRBV12-3 or TRBV12-4 and TRBJ1-1; D is unresolved. Deletions cut 5 bases from V and 0 bases from J, with 7 bases between. This CDR3 contains 13 residues. As DNA, the CDR3 is TGTGCCAGCAGTCCCACGGTGAACACTGAAGCTTTCTTT. The encoded protein is CASSPTVNTEAFF.

The chain employs TRBV19 and TRBJ2-2, with D uncertain. Germline loops: CDR1 LNHDA, CDR2 SQIVND (reference sequence). Deletions cut 5 bases from V and 6 bases from J, with 16 bases between. The CDR3 is 15 residues long. As DNA, the CDR3 is TGTGCCAGTAGTTTGGGCTCCTTGCTCGCCGGGGAGCTGTTTTTT. Translation gives CASSLGSLLAGELFF.

The CDR3 reads CASSPERGILDTQYF. The CDR3 coding sequence is TGTGCCAGCAGCCCCGAGCGGGGGATTTTAGATACGCAGTATTTT. The chain links TRBV9 to TRBJ2-3; 8 bases fit TRBD2. CDR1 is SGDLS and CDR2 is YYNGEE in the germline V gene. The CDR3 extends over 15 amino acids. Trimming at V came to 4 bases and at J to 5 bases, leaving 9 bases not matched to a gene.

The chain is built from TRBV4-1 and TRBJ1-2; no firm D call. This CDR3 has 12 amino acids. The V end was cut by 2 bases, the J end by 4 bases, with 5 bases between. Germline V CDR1 and CDR2: MGHRA, YSYEKL. CDR3 nucleotide sequence: TGCGCCAGCAGCCAACCAGGCTATGGCTACACCTTC. This translates into CASSQPGYGYTF.

V gene TRBV2 combines with J gene TRBJ2-5, with 11 bases aligning to TRBD2. The V segment lost 7 bases and the J segment 4 bases; nucleotides outside the gene matches: 8. CDR3 size: 15 residues. From germline, CDR1 is SNHLY and CDR2 FYNNEI. CDR3 bases: TGTGCCAGCACTTGGACTAGCGGGCGGGGAGAGACCCAGTACTTC. Translated, it gives CASTWTSGRGETQYF.

V usage is TRBV11-2 and J usage is TRBJ2-1; 9 bases align to TRBD2. Germline assignment: CDR1 SGHAT and CDR2 FQNNGV. The CDR3 is 15 residues long. Trimming cost V 5 bases and J 9 bases; bases outside gene matches: 11. CDR3 coding DNA: TGTGCCAGCAGCCCCCCCGGCGGGAGGGACAGTGAGCAGTTCTTC. Amino acid sequence: CASSPPGGRDSEQFF.

The chain is built from TRBV6-5 and TRBJ1-1; maybe TRBD1 (5 bases). There are 13 residues in the CDR3. V was shortened by 2 bases and J by 4 bases, with 8 bases between the two germline ends. Germline lookup yields CDR1 MNHEY and CDR2 SVGAGI. The CDR3: CASSYGGATEAFF. In DNA form, the CDR3 reads TGTGCCAGCAGTTACGGTGGGGCCACTGAAGCTTTCTTT.

This clone was recorded a few times. The chain carries TRBV27 and TRBJ2-2; 10 positions agree with TRBD2. This CDR3 has 16 amino acids. Germline lookup yields CDR1 MNHEY and CDR2 SMNVEV (reference sequence). V was pared by 2 bases and J by 4 bases, with 4 bases of the junction left unmatched. The CDR3 loop reads CASSLGLAGVTGELFF. CDR3 in DNA: TGTGCCAGCAGTTTAGGCCTAGCGGGAGTCACCGGGGAGCTGTTTTTT.

The rearrangement links TRBV29-1 to TRBJ1-2, with 9 bases identical to TRBD1. The CDR3 length is 14 residues. J was trimmed by 1 base and V by 6 bases; bases with no gene match: 6. Germline V gene data show CDR1 as SQVTM and CDR2 as ANQGSEA. CDR3 region: CSVEGQGDNYGYTF. As DNA, the CDR3 is TGCAGCGTGGAGGGACAGGGTGATAACTATGGCTACACCTTC.

V usage is TRBV5-6 and J usage is TRBJ1-3; D unclear. Per the germline V gene, CDR1 is SGHDT and CDR2 is YYEEEE. V was cut by 7 bases and J by 2 bases, with 10 bases left in between. This CDR3 is 13 amino acids long. The CDR3 sequence is CASFATPGNTIYF. The CDR3, as DNA: TGTGCCAGCTTTGCGACACCTGGAAACACCATATATTTT.

The rearrangement joins TRBV12-5 to TRBJ1-1; 9 bases align to TRBD1. The germline V gene has CDR1 LGHNT and CDR2 FRNRAP. The V and J ends lost 6 bases and 3 bases, in that order; junction bases with no gene match: 11. The CDR3 is made up of 16 amino acids. CDR3 DNA: TGTGCTAGTGGCCCCGGGACAGGGAAAGGGGACACTGAAGCTTTCTTT. Translated, it gives CASGPGTGKGDTEAFF. The full variable domain, completed using reference TRBV12-5 and TRBJ1-1, is DARVTQTPRHKVTEMGQEVTMRCQPILGHNTVFWYRQTMMQGLELLAYFRNRAPLDDSGMPKDRFSAEMPDATLATLKIQPSEPRDSAVYFCASGPGTGKGDTEAFFGQGTRLTVV.

The chain links TRBV27 to TRBJ1-5; 10 bases are shared with TRBD1. The ends lost 3 bases at V and 0 bases at J; junction bases unmatched: 5. Looked up from germline, CDR1 is MNHEY and CDR2 is SMNVEV (reference sequence). The CDR3 contains 17 residues. The CDR3 DNA is TGTGCCAGCAGTTTGACAGGGGGCGCGGGTAGCAATCAGCCCCAGCATTTT. It specifies CASSLTGGAGSNQPQHF.

This chain links TRBV5-1 with TRBJ1-4; D is undetermined. The CDR3 length is 14 residues. Per the germline V gene, CDR1 is SGHRS and CDR2 is YFSETQ. The ends were cut back, 5 bases at V and 4 bases at J, with 12 bases in the middle. The CDR3 coding sequence is TGCGCCAGCAGATCAGGTCCCAATAATGAAAAACTGTTTTTT. Protein product: CASRSGPNNEKLFF.

The V and J genes are TRBV3-1 (or the pseudogene TRBV3-2) and TRBJ2-5; D not resolved. Looked up from germline, CDR1 is LGHDT and CDR2 is YNNKEL (reference sequence). Trimming took 0 bases from V and 2 from J, leaving 4 bases between them. This CDR3 comprises 13 residues. The CDR3 is CASSQDPQETQYF. The CDR3 DNA sequence: TGTGCCAGCAGCCAAGATCCTCAAGAGACCCAGTACTTC.

The J gene is TRBJ1-5, the V gene TRBV12-3 or TRBV12-4; 7 bases fit TRBD1. CDR3 length: 13 residues. Trimming took 6 bases from V and 7 from J; bases not matched to a gene: 6. CDR3 sequence: CASSRGFYQPQHF. The CDR3 bases are TGTGCCAGCAGCAGGGGGTTTTACCAGCCCCAGCATTTT.

This chain joins TRBV24-1 and TRBJ1-1, with no clear D. V lost 1 base to trimming and J lost 7 bases, with 9 bases between them. CDR1 and CDR2 from the germline V gene are KGHDR and SFDVKD. The CDR3 is made up of 13 amino acids. The CDR3 protein is CATSDLVSREAFF. CDR3 bases: TGTGCCACCAGTGATTTAGTTAGCCGTGAAGCTTTCTTT.

This chain joins TRBV30 and TRBJ1-5; maybe TRBD1 (5 bases). CDR1 GTSNPN and CDR2 SVGIG come from the germline V gene (reference sequence). V lost 3 bases to trimming and J lost 0 bases, with 9 bases between them. CDR3 length equals 14 residues. CDR3 sequence: CAWRTGVSNQPQHF. CDR3 DNA: TGTGCCTGGAGAACGGGGGTTAGCAATCAGCCCCAGCATTTT. Supplemented by reference TRBV30 and TRBJ1-5, the full variable domain reads SQTIHQWPATLVQPVGSPLSLECTVEGTSNPNLYWYRQAAGRGLQLLFYSVGIGQISSEVPQNLSASRPQDRQFILSSKKLLLSDSGFYLCAWRTGVSNQPQHFGDGTRLSIL.

This rearrangement joins TRBV7-9 to TRBJ1-5; TRBD1 is a possible D gene (6 bases). This CDR3 is built from 15 residues. Trimming left V 4 bases short and J 10 bases short, with 20 bases between. In germline, CDR1 is SEHNR, CDR2 FQNEAQ (reference sequence). CDR3 bases: TGTGCCAGCAGCTCGTCACAGGGAACGATCAGCCCCCAGCATTTT. It specifies CASSSSQGTISPQHF.

This clone was detected only once. This chain joins TRBV30 and TRBJ2-5; 7 bases line up with TRBD1. From germline, CDR1 is GTSNPN and CDR2 SVGIG (reference sequence). The CDR3 consists of 14 residues. The ends lost 3 bases at V and 4 bases at J; junction bases unmatched: 8. The CDR3 reads CAWRGTVERETQYF. DNA for the CDR3: TGTGCCTGGAGAGGGACAGTAGAACGAGAGACCCAGTACTTC.

This clone was picked up one time. The chain links TRBV4-2 to TRBJ2-7; possibly TRBD1 for D (6 bases). The V gene's germline CDR1 is LGHNA and CDR2 YNFKEQ. With 4 bases removed from V and 2 bases from J, the gap between germline ends came to 9 bases. The CDR3 has 13 amino acids. The CDR3 sequence is CASSPGQAYEQYF. The DNA for the CDR3 is TGTGCCAGCAGCCCGGGACAAGCCTACGAGCAGTACTTC.

The rearrangement uses TRBV5-4 and TRBJ1-6; no reliable D call. Germline CDR1 reads SGHNT; CDR2 reads YYREEE (reference sequence). The V end lost 0 bases, the J end lost 7 bases, and 14 bases lay between the germline ends. The CDR3 length is 16 residues. The CDR3 bases are TGTGCCAGCAGCTTGGAGCAGGATCCCGCCAATTCACCCCTCCACTTT. Translation: CASSLEQDPANSPLHF.

The chain couples TRBV30 to TRBJ2-7; D unresolved. Germline V gene sequence: CDR1 GTSNPN, CDR2 SVGIG (reference sequence). Trimming stripped 4 bases from V and 1 base from J, with 11 bases between. The CDR3 extends over 13 amino acids. In DNA form, the CDR3 reads TGTGCCTGGACTGCGGAAAATTCCTACGAGCAGTACTTC. It yields the protein CAWTAENSYEQYF.

CDR3 amino acids: CAWRGEAGETQYF. In nucleotides, the CDR3 is TGTGCCTGGCGAGGGGAGGCAGGGGAGACCCAGTACTTC. J is TRBJ2-5 and V is TRBV30; D possibly corresponds to TRBD2 (6 bases). CDR3 size: 13 residues. The V gene lost 5 bases and the J gene lost 5 bases, with 15 bases spanning the gap. Germline values: CDR1 GTSNPN, CDR2 SVGIG (reference sequence).

V and J are TRBV7-8 and TRBJ1-1; 7 nucleotides match TRBD1. Germline CDR1 reads SGHVS; CDR2 reads FQNEAQ. CDR3 length: 13 amino acids. V was clipped by 6 bases and J by 8 bases; unmatched bases: 9. The CDR3 DNA reads as TGTGCCAGCAGTCGAATCCCGGGACAGGAAGCTTTCTTT. Translation gives CASSRIPGQEAFF.

This sequence joins TRBV10-3 and TRBJ1-1; D perhaps matches TRBD1 (5 bases). Deletions cut 2 bases from V and 4 bases from J, with 11 bases between. This CDR3 region has 14 residues. Germline CDR1 ENHRY, CDR2 SYGVKD. The CDR3 sequence is CAISEIVGGTEAFF. The CDR3 nucleotides read TGTGCCATCAGTGAGATCGTGGGGGGCACTGAAGCTTTCTTT.